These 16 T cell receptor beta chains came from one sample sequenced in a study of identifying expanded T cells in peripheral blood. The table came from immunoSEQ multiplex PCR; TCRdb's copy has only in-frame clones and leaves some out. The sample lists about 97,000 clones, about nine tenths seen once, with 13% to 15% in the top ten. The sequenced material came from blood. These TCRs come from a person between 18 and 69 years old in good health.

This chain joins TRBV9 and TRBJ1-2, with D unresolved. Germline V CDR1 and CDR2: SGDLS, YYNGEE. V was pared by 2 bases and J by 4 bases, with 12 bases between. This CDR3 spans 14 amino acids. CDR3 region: CASSVASLFYGYTF. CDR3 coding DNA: TGTGCCAGCAGCGTGGCCAGCTTATTCTATGGCTACACCTTC.

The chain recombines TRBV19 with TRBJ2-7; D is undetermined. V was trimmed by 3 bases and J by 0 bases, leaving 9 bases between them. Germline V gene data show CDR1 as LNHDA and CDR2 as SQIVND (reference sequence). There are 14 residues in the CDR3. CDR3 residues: CASSIGPSSYEQYF. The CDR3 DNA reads TGTGCCAGTAGTATCGGGCCGAGCTCCTACGAGCAGTACTTC.

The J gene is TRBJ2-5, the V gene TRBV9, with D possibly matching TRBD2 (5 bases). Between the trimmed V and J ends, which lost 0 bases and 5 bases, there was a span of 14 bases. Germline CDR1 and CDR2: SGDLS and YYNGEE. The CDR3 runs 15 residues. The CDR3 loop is CASSVAGGSGETQYF. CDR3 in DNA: TGTGCCAGCAGCGTAGCTGGAGGCTCTGGGGAGACCCAGTACTTC.

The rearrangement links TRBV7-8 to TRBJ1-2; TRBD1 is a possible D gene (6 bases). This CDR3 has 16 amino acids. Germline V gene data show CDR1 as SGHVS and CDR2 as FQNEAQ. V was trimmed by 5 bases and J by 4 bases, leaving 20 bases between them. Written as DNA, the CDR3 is TGTGCCAGCAGCCCTGAGGCGGCAGGGGTTGGCTATGGCTACACCTTC. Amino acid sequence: CASSPEAAGVGYGYTF.

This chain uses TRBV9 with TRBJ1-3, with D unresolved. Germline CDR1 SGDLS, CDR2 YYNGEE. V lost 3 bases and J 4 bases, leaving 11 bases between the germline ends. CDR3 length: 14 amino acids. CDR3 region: CASSAAKVGNTIYF. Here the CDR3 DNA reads TGTGCCAGCAGCGCCGCGAAGGTAGGAAACACCATATATTTT.

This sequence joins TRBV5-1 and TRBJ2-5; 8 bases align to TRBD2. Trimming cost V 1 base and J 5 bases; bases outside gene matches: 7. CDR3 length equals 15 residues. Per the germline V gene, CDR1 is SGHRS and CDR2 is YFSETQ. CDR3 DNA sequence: TGCGCCAGCAGCTTGAGCGGGAGTCGGTTGGAGACCCAGTACTTC. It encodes CASSLSGSRLETQYF.

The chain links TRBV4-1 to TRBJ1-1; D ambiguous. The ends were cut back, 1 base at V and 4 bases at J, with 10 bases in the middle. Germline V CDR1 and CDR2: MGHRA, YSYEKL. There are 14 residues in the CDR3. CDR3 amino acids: CASSQADLGTEAFF. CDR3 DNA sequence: TGCGCCAGCAGCCAAGCGGATTTGGGCACTGAAGCTTTCTTT.

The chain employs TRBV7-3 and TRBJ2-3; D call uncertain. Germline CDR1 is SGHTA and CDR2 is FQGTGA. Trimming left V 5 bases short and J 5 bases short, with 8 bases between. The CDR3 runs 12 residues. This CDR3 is CASSQSRDTQYF. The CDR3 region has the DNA TGTGCCAGCAGCCAATCGAGAGATACGCAGTATTTT.

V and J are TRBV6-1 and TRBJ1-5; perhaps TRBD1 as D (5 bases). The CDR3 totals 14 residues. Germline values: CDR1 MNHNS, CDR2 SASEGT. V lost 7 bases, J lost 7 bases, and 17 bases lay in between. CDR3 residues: CASTRGTRIQPQHF. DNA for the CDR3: TGTGCCAGCACTCGCGGGACCCGGATCCAGCCCCAGCATTTT.

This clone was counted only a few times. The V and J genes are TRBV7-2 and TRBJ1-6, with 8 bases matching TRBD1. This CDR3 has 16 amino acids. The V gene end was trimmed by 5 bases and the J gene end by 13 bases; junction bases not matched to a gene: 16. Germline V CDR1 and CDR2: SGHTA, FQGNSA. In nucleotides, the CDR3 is TGTGCCAGCAGCCAAATCGCACAGGGGGGACGAATCCCCCTCCACTTT. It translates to CASSQIAQGGRIPLHF.

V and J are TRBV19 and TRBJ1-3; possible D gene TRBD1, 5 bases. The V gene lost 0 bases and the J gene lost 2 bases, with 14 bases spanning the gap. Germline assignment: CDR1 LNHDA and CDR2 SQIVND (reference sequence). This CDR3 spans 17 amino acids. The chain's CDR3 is CASSIENALDTGNTIYF. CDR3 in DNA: TGTGCCAGTAGTATAGAGAATGCCCTGGACACTGGAAACACCATATATTTT.

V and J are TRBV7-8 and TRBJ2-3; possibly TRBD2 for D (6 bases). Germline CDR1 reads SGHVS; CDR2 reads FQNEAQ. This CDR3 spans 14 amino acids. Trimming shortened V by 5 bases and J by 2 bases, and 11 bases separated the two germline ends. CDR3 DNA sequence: TGTGCCAGCAGCGCTGGACTATCCACAGATACGCAGTATTTT. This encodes CASSAGLSTDTQYF.

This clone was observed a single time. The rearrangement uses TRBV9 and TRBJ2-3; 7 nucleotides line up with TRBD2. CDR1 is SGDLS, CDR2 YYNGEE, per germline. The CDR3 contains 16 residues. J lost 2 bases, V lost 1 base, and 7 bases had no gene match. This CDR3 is CASSVRPSGVTDTQYF. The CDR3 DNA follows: TGTGCCAGCAGCGTAAGACCCAGCGGGGTCACAGATACGCAGTATTTT.

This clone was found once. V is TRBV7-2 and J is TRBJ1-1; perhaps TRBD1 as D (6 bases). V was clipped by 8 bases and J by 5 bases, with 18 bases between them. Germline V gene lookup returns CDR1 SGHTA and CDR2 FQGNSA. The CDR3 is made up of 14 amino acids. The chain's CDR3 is CASSTPSGQTEAFF. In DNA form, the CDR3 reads TGTGCCAGCTCGACGCCCTCGGGACAAACTGAAGCTTTCTTT.

The CDR3 DNA reads TGTGCCAGCAGCTTAGACATCATATACAATGAGCAGTTCTTC. Translation: CASSLDIIYNEQFF. The gene calls are TRBV11-2 and TRBJ2-1; no reliable D call. The V end was cut by 0 bases, the J end by 4 bases, with 7 bases between. The V gene's germline CDR1 is SGHAT and CDR2 FQNNGV. This CDR3 is built from 14 residues.

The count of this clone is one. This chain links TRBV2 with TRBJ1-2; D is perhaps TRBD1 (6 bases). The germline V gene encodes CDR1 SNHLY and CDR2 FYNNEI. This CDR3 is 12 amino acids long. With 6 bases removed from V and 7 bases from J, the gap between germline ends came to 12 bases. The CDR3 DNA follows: TGTGCCAGCAGGGCGGGGGCGTTTGGCTACACCTTC. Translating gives CASRAGAFGYTF.